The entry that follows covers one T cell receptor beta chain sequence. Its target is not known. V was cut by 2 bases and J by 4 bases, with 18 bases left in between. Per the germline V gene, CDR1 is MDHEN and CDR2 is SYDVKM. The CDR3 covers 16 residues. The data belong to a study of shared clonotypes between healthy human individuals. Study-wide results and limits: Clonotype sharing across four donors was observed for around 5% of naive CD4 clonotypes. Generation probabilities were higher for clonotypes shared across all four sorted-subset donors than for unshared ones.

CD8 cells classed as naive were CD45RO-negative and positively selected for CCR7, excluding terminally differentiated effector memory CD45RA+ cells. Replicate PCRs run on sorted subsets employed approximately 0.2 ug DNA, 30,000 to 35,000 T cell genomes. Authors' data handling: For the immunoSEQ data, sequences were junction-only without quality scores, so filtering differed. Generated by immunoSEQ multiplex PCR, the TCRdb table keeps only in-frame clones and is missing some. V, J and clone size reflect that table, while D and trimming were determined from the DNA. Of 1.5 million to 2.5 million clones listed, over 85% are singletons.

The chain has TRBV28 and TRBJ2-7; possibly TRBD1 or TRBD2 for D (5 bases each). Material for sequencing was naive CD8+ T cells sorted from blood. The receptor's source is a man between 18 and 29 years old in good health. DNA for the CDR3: TGTGCCAGCAGTTTACGGGGCTTGACGCTTGTTTACGAGCAGTACTTC. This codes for CASSLRGLTLVYEQYF.